The next 21 T cell receptor beta chains were all read from a single sample in a study of regulatory T cells in long-lasting Graves disease. Assembly of TCR beta libraries relied on iRepertoire HTBI primers together with Arm-PCR of CDR3 regions. A single record per CDR3 protein comes from TCRdb applying MiXCR to the multiplex PCR reads. The data hold 600,000 to 800,000 distinct CDR3 sequences, with about 30% observed a single time. Time point of the sample: persistent/refractory GD, antithyroid drugs over 5 years with positive TRAb. PBMCs were the source of the RNA used for TCR sequencing. This material consisted of peripheral blood mononuclear cells (PBMCs), taken when the disease was refractory, from a patient treated with antithyroid drugs. Source of these receptors: a female donor with Graves disease.

The rearrangement joins TRBV20-1 to TRBJ1-1; D is uncertain. CDR1 and CDR2 from the germline V gene are DFQATT and SNEGSKA (reference sequence). The CDR3 totals 13 residues. Trimming took off 4 bases at V and 3 bases at J, with 12 bases between the two ends. The CDR3 sequence is CSANRDGHTEAFF. CDR3 DNA sequence: TGCAGTGCTAACCGCGACGGACACACTGAAGCTTTCTTT.

The CDR3 coding sequence is TGCGCCAGCAGCTCGGGTGGAGGACGGACGAGGGACACTGAAGCTTTCTTT. This codes for CASSSGGGRTRDTEAFF. This chain links TRBV5-1 with TRBJ1-1; no definite D call. CDR1 and CDR2 (germline): SGHRS, YFSETQ. With 3 bases removed from V and 3 bases from J, the gap between germline ends came to 21 bases. The CDR3 spans 17 residues.

The table lists this clonotype with a few counts. This clone may be a read error of a much larger clone one base away. The chain recombines TRBV7-3 with TRBJ2-7; 9 bases are shared with TRBD1. This CDR3 region has 14 residues. The junction had 2 bases not matched to a gene; V was cut back by 3 bases and J by 2 bases. Germline values: CDR1 SGHTA, CDR2 FQGTGA. This CDR3 reads CASSFTGGPYEQYF. CDR3 DNA: TGTGCCAGCAGCTTTACAGGGGGCCCCTACGAGCAGTACTTC.

The V gene is TRBV6-2 or TRBV6-3, the J gene TRBJ2-7, with 10 bases lining up with TRBD2. CDR3 length equals 15 residues. With V trimmed by 6 bases and J by 6 bases, 11 bases remained unmatched. Germline-derived CDR1 and CDR2 are MNHEY and SVGEGT. The CDR3 DNA is TGTGCCAGCAGCCTCCTAGCGGGAGAGAGGTCCGAGCAGTACTTC. Encoded protein: CASSLLAGERSEQYF.

This clonotype was seen only a few times. The junction differs from germline at one of its ends, possibly a read error. The rearrangement links TRBV7-9 to TRBJ2-7, with D unresolved. The CDR3 is made up of 11 amino acids. Germline lookup yields CDR1 SEHNR and CDR2 FQNEAQ (reference sequence). The CDR3, as DNA: TGTCCCAGCAGCTTAGTTTACGAGCAGTACTTC. It specifies CPSSLVYEQYF. Looking up the rest from reference TRBV7-9 and TRBJ2-7 gives the full variable domain: DTGVSQNPRHKITKRGQNVTFRCDPISEHNRLYWYRQTLGQGPEFLTYFQNEAQLEKSRLLSDRFSAERPKGSFSTLEIQRTEQGDSAMYLCPSSLVYEQYFGPGTRLTVT.

This clonotype was observed at least ten times. V is TRBV6-5 and J is TRBJ2-7; 8 bases fit TRBD1. This CDR3 has 17 residues. Germline assignment: CDR1 MNHEY and CDR2 SVGAGI. The junction had 13 bases not matched to a gene; V was cut back by 4 bases and J by 2 bases. CDR3 sequence reads: CASSFLWDRLIPYEQYF. CDR3 nucleotides: TGTGCCAGCAGTTTTCTCTGGGACAGGCTAATACCCTACGAGCAGTACTTC.

V is TRBV20-1 and J is TRBJ1-1; unclear D gene. V lost 4 bases, J lost 1 base, and 13 bases lay in between. CDR1 is DFQATT, CDR2 SNEGSKA, per germline (reference sequence). The CDR3 runs 14 residues. Written as DNA, the CDR3 is TGCAGTGCTACTCGGGATTCCTCGAACACTGAAGCTTTCTTT. It codes for CSATRDSSNTEAFF.

As DNA, the CDR3 is TGTGCCAGCAGTGTCCTAACAAGGGGGACCTACGAGCAGTACTTC. Translation gives CASSVLTRGTYEQYF. V gene TRBV2 combines with J gene TRBJ2-7; D perhaps matches TRBD1 (6 bases). The CDR3 sequence is 15 residues long. The V gene's germline CDR1 is SNHLY and CDR2 FYNNEI. Trimming cost V 4 bases and J 2 bases, with 15 bases left between them.

This clonotype was found a few times. V is TRBV20-1 and J is TRBJ2-5; unclear D gene. The V gene lost 3 bases and the J gene lost 5 bases, with 10 bases spanning the gap. Germline V gene sequence: CDR1 DFQATT, CDR2 SNEGSKA (reference sequence). This CDR3 has 12 amino acids. CDR3 amino acids: CSASGPDETQYF. The DNA for the CDR3 is TGCAGTGCTAGCGGTCCTGACGAGACCCAGTACTTC.

Remarks on this clonotype: Relative to the germline gene, one junction end is altered; a read error may explain this. The chain has TRBV30 and TRBJ1-6, with D perhaps matching TRBD1 (5 bases). The CDR3 spans 13 residues. Looked up from germline, CDR1 is GTSNPN and CDR2 is SVGIG (reference sequence). CDR3 DNA sequence: TGTACCTGGAGTGGGGGGTTGAATTCACCCCTCCACTTT. Translating it yields CTWSGGLNSPLHF. The variable domain in full, with the rest retrieved from reference TRBV30 and TRBJ1-6, is SQTIHQWPATLVQPVGSPLSLECTVEGTSNPNLYWYRQAAGRGLQLLFYSVGIGQISSEVPQNLSASRPQDRQFILSSKKLLLSDSGFYLCTWSGGLNSPLHFGNGTRLTVT.

This chain connects TRBV6-1 to TRBJ1-2; TRBD1 might be the D (6 bases). With 7 bases removed from V and 4 bases from J, the gap between germline ends came to 16 bases. Per germline, CDR1 MNHNS and CDR2 SASEGT. The CDR3 spans 14 residues. CDR3: CASTRGASAYGYTF. For the CDR3, the DNA is TGTGCCAGCACTCGGGGGGCCTCGGCCTATGGCTACACCTTC.

This clonotype appeared a few times. The rearrangement links TRBV7-3 to TRBJ2-7; TRBD2 aligns across 11 bases. This CDR3 spans 15 amino acids. Germline V gene data show CDR1 as SGHTA and CDR2 as FQGTGA. V lost 1 base to trimming and J lost 5 bases; unmatched junction nucleotides: 4. The CDR3 here is CASSLNPSGRNEQYF. CDR3 in DNA: TGTGCCAGCAGCTTAAATCCTAGCGGGAGGAACGAGCAGTACTTC.

The chain combines TRBV6-1 with TRBJ2-1; 10 bases match TRBD1. The CDR3 extends over 13 amino acids. Germline CDR1 MNHNS, CDR2 SASEGT. CDR3 coding DNA: TGTGCGGGACAGGGGAGCTCCTACAATGAGCAGTTCTTC. Residues: CAGQGSSYNEQFF.

The chain employs TRBV24-1 and TRBJ2-2; a weak D match, TRBD1 (5 bases). Germline V CDR1 and CDR2: KGHDR, SFDVKD. Trimming removed 3 bases at V and 1 base at J, with 11 bases between. This CDR3 has 16 residues. CDR3 region: CATSDPGQKNTGELFF. CDR3 sequence (DNA): TGTGCCACCAGTGATCCCGGACAAAAGAACACCGGGGAGCTGTTTTTT.

A few counts support this clonotype. This rearrangement joins TRBV7-2 to TRBJ2-4; perhaps D is TRBD1 or TRBD2 (6 bases each). The CDR3 runs to 17 residues. Germline CDR1 is SGHTA and CDR2 is FQGNSA. The germline V and J ends were trimmed by 2 bases and 3 bases, with 17 bases remaining between them. The CDR3 coding sequence is TGTGCCAGCAGCTTACTCCGAGGAGGAGGGGGCAAAAACATTCAGTACTTC. Translated: CASSLLRGGGGKNIQYF.

This clonotype was seen repeatedly, ten times or more. The genes are TRBV2 and TRBJ1-2; D not resolved. V lost 8 bases, J lost 7 bases, and 14 bases lay in between. Germline CDR1 and CDR2: SNHLY and FYNNEI. The CDR3 totals 12 residues. The DNA of the CDR3 is TGTGCCAGCCCGGGTGCGGGGAGTGGCTACACCTTC. As protein: CASPGAGSGYTF.

This clonotype was recorded a few times. The V gene is TRBV11-2, the J gene TRBJ2-2, with no clear D. In germline, CDR1 is SGHAT, CDR2 FQNNGV. The CDR3 spans 15 residues. V dropped 1 base and J dropped 7 bases, with 13 bases sitting between them. The CDR3 DNA is TGTGCCAGCAGCTTAGGGGTAGTCCGGAACGGGGAGCTGTTTTTT. Residues: CASSLGVVRNGELFF.

The chain carries TRBV19 and TRBJ1-5; D remains ambiguous. The germline V gene encodes CDR1 LNHDA and CDR2 SQIVND (reference sequence). This CDR3 region has 13 residues. V lost 3 bases, J lost 3 bases, and 6 bases lay in between. CDR3 bases: TGTGCCAGTAGTATGGCAGACAATCAGCCCCAGCATTTT. Residues: CASSMADNQPQHF. The entire variable domain, with the rest obtained from reference TRBV19 and TRBJ1-5, is as follows: DGGITQSPKYLFRKEGQNVTLSCEQNLNHDAMYWYRQDPGQGLRLIYYSQIVNDFQKGDIAEGYSVSREKKESFPLTVTSAQKNPTAFYLCASSMADNQPQHFGDGTRLSIL.

This clonotype appeared a few times. This chain links TRBV5-1 with TRBJ1-1, with D possibly matching TRBD1 (6 bases). Germline CDR1 is SGHRS and CDR2 is YFSETQ. The CDR3 has 15 residues. V gave up 2 bases and J gave up 5 bases, with 16 bases separating them. CDR3 amino acids: CASSFQQGKGTEAFF. CDR3 DNA sequence: TGCGCCAGCAGCTTCCAACAGGGTAAGGGGACTGAAGCTTTCTTT. Complete variable domain (other parts from reference TRBV5-1 and TRBJ1-1): KAGVTQTPRYLIKTRGQQVTLSCSPISGHRSVSWYQQTPGQGLQFLFEYFSETQRNKGNFPGRFSGRQFSNSRSEMNVSTLELGDSALYLCASSFQQGKGTEAFFGQGTRLTVV.

The chain has TRBV7-9 and TRBJ2-6; TRBD1 might be the D (6 bases). The V gene's germline CDR1 is SEHNR and CDR2 FQNEAQ (reference sequence). Deletions cut 6 bases from V and 2 bases from J, with 17 bases between. The CDR3 consists of 17 residues. The CDR3 DNA reads as TGTGCCAGCAGTCATAATCTACAGGGCGCTGGGGCCAACGTCCTGACTTTC. This gives the protein CASSHNLQGAGANVLTF.

The rearrangement links TRBV11-2 to TRBJ1-1, with 12 bases lining up with TRBD1. Germline V CDR1 and CDR2: SGHAT, FQNNGV. V lost 4 bases, J lost 5 bases, and 8 bases stayed unmatched. The CDR3 loop spans 16 amino acids. CDR3 bases: TGTGCCAGCAGCTCCTCCCGGGACAGGGGGCCGACTGAAGCTTTCTTT. This translates into CASSSSRDRGPTEAFF.